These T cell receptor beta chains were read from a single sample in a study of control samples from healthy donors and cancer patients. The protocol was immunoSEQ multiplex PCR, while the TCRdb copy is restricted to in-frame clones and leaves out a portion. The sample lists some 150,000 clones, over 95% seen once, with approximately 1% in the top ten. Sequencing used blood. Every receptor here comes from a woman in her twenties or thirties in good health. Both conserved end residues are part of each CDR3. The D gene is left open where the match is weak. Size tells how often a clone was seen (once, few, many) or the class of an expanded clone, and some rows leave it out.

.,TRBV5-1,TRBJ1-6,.,TGCGCCAGCAGCTTGGCCGGGTCCTCACCCCTCCACTTT,CASSLAGSSPLHF
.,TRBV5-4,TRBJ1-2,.,TGTGCCAGCAGCTTGGGGACACATACGAACTATGGCTACACCTTC,CASSLGTHTNYGYTF
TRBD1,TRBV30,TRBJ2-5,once,TGTGCCTGGAGTAACGGACAGGGGGGGGAGACCCAGTACTTC,CAWSNGQGGETQYF
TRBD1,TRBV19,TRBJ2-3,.,TGTGCCAGTAGACAACAGGGGGTCATGGCAGATACGCAGTATTTT,CASRQQGVMADTQYF
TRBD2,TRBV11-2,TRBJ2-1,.,TGTGCCAGCAGCCCACTAGCCCTGAAGCGGGGGCCCTCCTACAATGAGCAGTTCTTC,CASSPLALKRGPSYNEQFF
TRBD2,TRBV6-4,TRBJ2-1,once,TGTGCCAGCAGTGAAGAGGCGGGGGAGGAGAATGAGCAGTTCTTC,CASSEEAGEENEQFF
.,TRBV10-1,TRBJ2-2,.,TGCGCCAGCAGTGACCTCTACACCGGGGAGCTGTTTTTT,CASSDLYTGELFF
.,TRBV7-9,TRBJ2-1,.,TGTGCCAGCAGCCCTGTCCCCTACAATGAGCAGTTCTTC,CASSPVPYNEQFF
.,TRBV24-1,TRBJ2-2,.,TGTGCCACCAGTGCCCCTGGGGCGGGGCGGAACACCGGGGAGCTGTTTTTT,CATSAPGAGRNTGELFF
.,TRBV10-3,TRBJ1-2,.,TGTGCCATCAGTGAGTCGGCAGCCAACCTCCCTAACTATGGCTACACCTTC,CAISESAANLPNYGYTF
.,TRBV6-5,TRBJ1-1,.,TGTGCCAGCACCTTAACAGGGAGGAACACTGAAGCTTTCTTT,CASTLTGRNTEAFF
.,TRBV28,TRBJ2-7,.,TGTGCCAGCAGTTTATTAACGGGAGTATTATACGAGCAGTACTTC,CASSLLTGVLYEQYF
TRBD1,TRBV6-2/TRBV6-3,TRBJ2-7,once,TGTGCCAGCAGTTACTCGAGGGGGTTGAGGGACAGAGCCTACGAGCAGTACTTC,CASSYSRGLRDRAYEQYF
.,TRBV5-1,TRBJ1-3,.,TGCGCCAGCAGCGCAGACCCGTACTCTGGAAACACCATATATTTT,CASSADPYSGNTIYF
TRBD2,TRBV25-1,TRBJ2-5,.,TGTGCCAGCAGTGCCCCCCGTAGCGGGGGAGAGACCCAGTACTTC,CASSAPRSGGETQYF
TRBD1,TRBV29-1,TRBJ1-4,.,TGCAGCGTTAAAAGGACAGGGGGGTATGAAAAACTGTTTTTT,CSVKRTGGYEKLFF
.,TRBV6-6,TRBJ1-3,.,TGTGCCAGCAACTTAGGGAAGGGGGTAGGGGGAAACACCATATATTTT,CASNLGKGVGGNTIYF
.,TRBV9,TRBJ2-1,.,TGTGCCAGCAGCGTAGTGGGGGCGGACAATGAGCAGTTCTTC,CASSVVGADNEQFF
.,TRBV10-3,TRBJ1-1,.,TGTGCCATCAGTGAGCCGGGGTTGAACACTGAAGCTTTCTTT,CAISEPGLNTEAFF
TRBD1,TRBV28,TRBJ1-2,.,TGTGCCAGCAGCCTGGACAGGGTGTACAAGGACTATGGCTACACCTTC,CASSLDRVYKDYGYTF
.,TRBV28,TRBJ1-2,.,TGTGCCAGCACCCGAACCCTGCCCCGGACGGGTAGGGGTACCTTC,CASTRTLPRTGRGTF
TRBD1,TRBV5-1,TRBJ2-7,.,TGCGCCAGCAGCACCGGGACAGGGCCCTACGAGCAGTACTTC,CASSTGTGPYEQYF
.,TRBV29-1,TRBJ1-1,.,TGCAGCGTTGAACCACGGTTGGGGGAGAACACTGAAGCTTTCTTT,CSVEPRLGENTEAFF
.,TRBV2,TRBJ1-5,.,TGTGCCAGCAGCTTCCAGGGCAACAATCAGCCCCAGCATTTT,CASSFQGNNQPQHF
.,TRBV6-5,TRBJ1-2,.,TGTGCCAGCAGTTATCACATCGCGAGGGATCCCTATGGCTACACCTTC,CASSYHIARDPYGYTF
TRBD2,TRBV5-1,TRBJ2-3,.,TGCGCCAGCAGCTCACTAGCGGAAGGGGCCACAGATACGCAGTATTTT,CASSSLAEGATDTQYF
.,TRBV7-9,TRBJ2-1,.,TGTGCCAGCAGCCCCGCTAATGGCAATGAGCAGTTCTTC,CASSPANGNEQFF
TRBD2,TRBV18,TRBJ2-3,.,TGTGCCAGCTCACGGGCTAGCGGAACCACAGATACGCAGTATTTT,CASSRASGTTDTQYF
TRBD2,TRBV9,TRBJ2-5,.,TGTGCCAGCAGCGGGTACACGGGACTACGTTTAGAGACCCAGTACTTC,CASSGYTGLRLETQYF
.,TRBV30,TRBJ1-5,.,TGTGCCTGGAGTGTAGGCATACAGAATCAGCCCCAGCATTTT,CAWSVGIQNQPQHF
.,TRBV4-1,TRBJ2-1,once,TGCGCCAGCAGCGACCCGCCCAGCGATGAGCAGTTCTTC,CASSDPPSDEQFF
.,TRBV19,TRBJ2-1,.,TGTGCCAGTAGTATACAGGACGGTTTGTACAATGAGCAGTTCTTC,CASSIQDGLYNEQFF
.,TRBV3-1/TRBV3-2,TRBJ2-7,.,TGTGCCAGCAGCCAATCCAGCGAGCAGTACTTC,CASSQSSEQYF
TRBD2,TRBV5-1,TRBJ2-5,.,TGCGCCAGCAGCCCCCGGGGGGGAAGCCAAGAGACCCAGTACTTC,CASSPRGGSQETQYF
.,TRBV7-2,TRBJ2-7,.,TGTGCCAGCAGCTTAGAAGGCAACCTGGCCGCCTACGAGCAGTACTTC,CASSLEGNLAAYEQYF
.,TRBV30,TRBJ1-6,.,TGTGCCTGGAGTGTGGTCAATAATTCACCCCTCCACTTT,CAWSVVNNSPLHF
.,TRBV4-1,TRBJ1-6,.,TGCGCCAGCAGCCCCTGGGAGACATCGTATAATTCACCCCTCCACTTT,CASSPWETSYNSPLHF
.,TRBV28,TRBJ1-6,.,TGTGCCAGCAGTTTAGCCGCAGGGTATTCACCCCTCCACTTT,CASSLAAGYSPLHF
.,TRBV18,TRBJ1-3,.,TGTGCCAGCTCACGTTTAACGGGAAGTTCTGGAAACACCATATATTTT,CASSRLTGSSGNTIYF
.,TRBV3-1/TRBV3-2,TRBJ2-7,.,TGTGCCAGCAGCCAAGATCTAGGGGGGGTGAGCTCCTACGAGCAGTACTTC,CASSQDLGGVSSYEQYF
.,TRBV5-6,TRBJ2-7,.,TGTGCCAGCAGCAACGGACGGAGCCCAGGCCCCTACGAGCAGTACTTC,CASSNGRSPGPYEQYF
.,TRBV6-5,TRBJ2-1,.,TGTGCCAGCAGTTACTCAGGGACGGGCCCCAATGAGCAGTTCTTC,CASSYSGTGPNEQFF
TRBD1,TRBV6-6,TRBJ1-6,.,TGTGCCAGCAGTTACGGAGAGGGGGCAGTTAATTCACCCCTCCACTTT,CASSYGEGAVNSPLHF
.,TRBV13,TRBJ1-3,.,TGTGCCAGCAGCTTTGACAGGCTCTCTGGAAACACCATATATTTT,CASSFDRLSGNTIYF
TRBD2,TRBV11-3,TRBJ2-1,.,TGTGCCAGCAGCTTACGGGGGGACAATGAGCAGTTCTTC,CASSLRGDNEQFF
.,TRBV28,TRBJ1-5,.,TGTGCCAGCACCCTACGGGGCAAATGGGGCCAGCCCCAGCATTTT,CASTLRGKWGQPQHF
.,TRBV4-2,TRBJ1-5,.,TGTGCCAGCAGCCAAGAGGGGGTTGGGTCGCAGCCCCAGCATTTT,CASSQEGVGSQPQHF
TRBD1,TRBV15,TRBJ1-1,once,TGTGCCACCAGCAGACAGACAGGGCTGAACACTGAAGCTTTCTTT,CATSRQTGLNTEAFF
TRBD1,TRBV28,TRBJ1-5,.,TGTGCCAGCAGTCCATGGACAGGGTTGGGAAATCAGCCCCAGCATTTT,CASSPWTGLGNQPQHF
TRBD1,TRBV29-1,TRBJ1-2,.,TGCAGCGTTCAGGGGGGCTCCTATGGCTACACCTTC,CSVQGGSYGYTF
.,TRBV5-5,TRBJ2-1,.,TGTGCCAGCAGCTTGGGAAGGGTTGAGCAGTTCTTC,CASSLGRVEQFF
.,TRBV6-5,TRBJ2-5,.,TGTGCCAGCAGTTCCAGACAGCTACAAGAGACCCAGTACTTC,CASSSRQLQETQYF
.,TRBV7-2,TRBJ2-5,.,TGTGCCAGCAGCTTAGATTGGGCCAGTCAAGAGACCCAGTACTTC,CASSLDWASQETQYF
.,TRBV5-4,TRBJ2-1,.,TGTGCCAGCAGCTTGGGGCGGGACCTCTCCTACAATGAGCAGTTCTTC,CASSLGRDLSYNEQFF